This is a list of T cell receptor beta chains from one sample in a study of T cells in Graves' hyperthyroidism and ophthalmopathy. Each CDR3 protein is one row after TCRdb ran MiXCR on the multiplex PCR reads. The sample holds about 400,000 distinct CDR3 sequences; about 12% are singletons and the top ten take 9% to 9.5%. Input material: blood. These receptors originate from a woman under 30 with Graves' hyperthyroidism. CDR3s include the opening cysteine and the closing phenylalanine or tryptophan. A D gene is named only where the DNA matches it firmly. The size of a clone is reported for some rows only, either as once, few or many, or as a class for expanded clones.

J gene	V gene	D gene	clone size	CDR3 length	CDR3 DNA	CDR3 protein
TRBJ1-4	TRBV4-3	-	many	15	TGCGCCAGCAGCCAAGGGGGGGCTCGGGAGGAAAAACTGTTTTTT	CASSQGGAREEKLFF
TRBJ1-4	TRBV9	-	many	16	TGTGCCAGCAGTGAGAGCGGAGGGCTTGCTAATGAAAAACTGTTTTTT	CASSESGGLANEKLFF
TRBJ1-6	TRBV20-1	TRBD1	many	18	TGCAGTGCTGACCCAATCCCCGGACAGGGAAGATATAATTCACCCCTCCACTTT	CSADPIPGQGRYNSPLHF
TRBJ1-4	TRBV28	-	few	13	TGTGCCAGCACCCAGGACGGAAATGAAAAACTGTTTTTT	CASTQDGNEKLFF
TRBJ2-7	TRBV7-2	TRBD2	many	14	TGTGCCAGCAGCTTAGCTCGCGGGAGGGTCGAGCAGTACTTC	CASSLARGRVEQYF
TRBJ2-1	TRBV24-1	TRBD2	many	16	TGTGCCACCAGTGATTTCGGGACTAGCGGCTGGAATGAGCAGTTCTTC	CATSDFGTSGWNEQFF
TRBJ1-2	TRBV20-1	-	many	14	TGCAGTGCTCCCCTTGGAAGGGCCCCGTTTGGCTACACCTTC	CSAPLGRAPFGYTF
TRBJ1-1	TRBV20-1	-	many	15	TGCAGTGCCTCCAGCAAACAGGTGGAGAACACTGAAGCTTTCTTT	CSASSKQVENTEAFF
TRBJ2-3	TRBV6-1	TRBD2	many	15	TGTGCCAGCGAACGGGTAGCGGGGGCACCAGATACGCAGTATTTT	CASERVAGAPDTQYF
TRBJ2-7	TRBV20-1	TRBD2	-	14	TGCAGTGCTAGTATGGCTAGCGGGGGATACGAGCAGTACTTC	CSASMASGGYEQYF
TRBJ1-4	TRBV27	-	many	12	TGTGCCAGCAGTTTTGTCGGTGAAAAACTGTTTTTT	CASSFVGEKLFF
TRBJ2-1	TRBV2	TRBD2	-	18	TGTGCCAGCAGTGGGGGGCTAGCGGGGGCCTTTTCCTACAATGAGCAGTTCTTC	CASSGGLAGAFSYNEQFF
TRBJ1-5	TRBV7-8	-	-	15	TGTGCCAGCAGCCCGCATCCCTATAGCAATCAGCCCCAGCATTTT	CASSPHPYSNQPQHF
TRBJ2-7	TRBV5-1	TRBD2	few	17	TGCGCCAGCAGAACGTTACCCCGGACTAGCGGGAGCTACGAGCAGTACTTC	CASRTLPRTSGSYEQYF
TRBJ1-5	TRBV6-1	-	-	14	TGTGCCAGTAGGGAGGGCAGCCTCAATCAGCCCCAGCATTTT	CASREGSLNQPQHF
TRBJ1-1	TRBV2	TRBD1	many	14	TGTGCCAGCAGGACAGGGAAGGTGAACACTGAAGCTTTCTTT	CASRTGKVNTEAFF
TRBJ1-1	TRBV19	-	few	13	TGTGCCAGTAGTTTAGGGGTTTCGACTGAAGCTTTCTTT	CASSLGVSTEAFF
TRBJ1-1	TRBV5-1	-	-	14	TGTGCCAGCAGCTTTGGGGGAGTGAGCACTGAAGCTTTCTTT	CASSFGGVSTEAFF
TRBJ2-1	TRBV6-1	-	-	15	TGTGCCAGCAGTGCCACAGCCTTAAGTTACAATGAGCAGTTCTTC	CASSATALSYNEQFF
TRBJ2-4	TRBV5-1	TRBD1	-	15	TGCGCCAGCAGCCGGGACAGTCTAGCCAAAAACATTCAGTACTTC	CASSRDSLAKNIQYF
TRBJ1-2	TRBV11-2	-	-	13	TGTGCCAGCAGCTTAGGGGGTCCTAATACCTACACCTTC	CASSLGGPNTYTF
TRBJ1-1	TRBV5-1	-	many	14	TGCGCCAGCAGCAAGGGCCCTATGAACACTGAAGCTTTCTTT	CASSKGPMNTEAFF
TRBJ1-2	TRBV6-1	-	many	15	TGTGCCAGCAGTGAAGAGGAGGGGTTTAACTATGGCTACACCTTC	CASSEEEGFNYGYTF
TRBJ2-7	TRBV4-3	-	-	17	TGCGCCAGCAGCCAAGAACTCGGCGGGTGGGTGTCCTACGAGCAGTACTTC	CASSQELGGWVSYEQYF
TRBJ1-1	TRBV6-5	-	-	14	TGTGCCAGCAGTTTGGAAGGGGAGAACACTGAAGCTTTCTTT	CASSLEGENTEAFF
TRBJ2-7	TRBV18	TRBD2	many	15	TGTGCCAGCTCACCAGACGGGGGGACCCTATACGAGCAGTACTTC	CASSPDGGTLYEQYF
TRBJ1-1	TRBV18	-	few	16	TGTGCCAGCTCACCACCGGTGGGGAAGCGGGACACTGAAGCTTTCTTT	CASSPPVGKRDTEAFF
TRBJ2-3	TRBV19	-	many	16	TGTGCCAGTAGTACCCAAGGGGTTGGAACCGGGGATACGCAGTATTTT	CASSTQGVGTGDTQYF
TRBJ2-3	TRBV10-3	TRBD2	many	14	TGTGCCATCGGAGGCGGGAGGGTGGCGGATACGCAGTATTTT	CAIGGGRVADTQYF
TRBJ2-1	TRBV7-2	TRBD2	once	13	TGTGCCGGCAGCCGCGGGAGGGGCAATGAGCAGTTCTTC	CAGSRGRGNEQFF
TRBJ2-3	TRBV5-1	TRBD2	few	17	TGCGCCAGCAGCTTGGTAACCCAGCGGGGGTCACCAGATACGCAGTATTTT	CASSLVTQRGSPDTQYF
TRBJ1-1	TRBV7-3	TRBD1	once	15	TGTGCCAGCAGCTACACCGGGACAGAGAACACTGAAGCTTTCTTT	CASSYTGTENTEAFF
TRBJ2-7	TRBV7-2	TRBD1	-	13	TGTGCCAGCAGTCGGGACAGGGGTGACGAGCAGTACTTC	CASSRDRGDEQYF
TRBJ1-5	TRBV2	TRBD1	many	15	TGTGCCAGCAGTCTCTACAGGGGGCAGAGGCAGCCCCAGCATTTT	CASSLYRGQRQPQHF
TRBJ1-1	TRBV28	-	many	18	TGTGCCAGCAGTCTCTCAATCGGTAAGGGGGACGGGAACACTGAAGCTTTCTTT	CASSLSIGKGDGNTEAFF
TRBJ2-1	TRBV10-3	TRBD1	many	14	TGTGCCATCAGGGACAGGGGGCGCGACAATGAGCAGTTCTTC	CAIRDRGRDNEQFF
TRBJ2-1	TRBV12-5	-	many	14	TGTGCTAGTGGTTCCGTGGGGACCTACAATGAGCAGTTCTTC	CASGSVGTYNEQFF
TRBJ1-6	TRBV10-3	-	-	16	TGTGCCATCAGTGAGTCAGGGGGGGTGGGTAATTCACCCCTCCACTTT	CAISESGGVGNSPLHF
TRBJ2-1	TRBV4-3	TRBD2	few	14	TGCGCCAGCCTAGCGGGACCCTCATACAATGAGCAGTTCTTC	CASLAGPSYNEQFF
TRBJ2-1	TRBV19	-	few	13	TGTGCCAGTAGTATCACTAGATCAAATGAGCAGTTCTTC	CASSITRSNEQFF
TRBJ1-6	TRBV28	-	-	13	TGTGCCAGCAGTTTAAGGGGACATTCACCCCTCCACTTT	CASSLRGHSPLHF
TRBJ1-1	TRBV18	-	once	18	TGTGCCAGCTCACCACGCCGGCCGTTAGGGGTAATGAACACTGAAGCTTTCTTT	CASSPRRPLGVMNTEAFF
TRBJ2-1	TRBV24-1	-	many	14	TGTGCCACCAGTGATGCAGGGGGGGGGAATGAGCAGTTCTTC	CATSDAGGGNEQFF
TRBJ1-5	TRBV19	-	few	17	TGTGCCAGTACCACGTATACCCGCCGTGGGGGACGTCAGCCCCAGCATTTT	CASTTYTRRGGRQPQHF
TRBJ2-3	TRBV11-1	TRBD2	-	16	TGTGCCAGCAGCCAGTCGGGACTAGCGGATACAGATACGCAGTATTTT	CASSQSGLADTDTQYF
TRBJ1-5	TRBV5-1	-	many	15	TGCGCCAGCAAGGTCTCCGGGGCCACGAGGGAGCCCCAGCATTTT	CASKVSGATREPQHF
TRBJ1-3	TRBV9	-	few	15	TGTGCCAGCAGCGTCTTTTCGGGCTCTGGAAACACCATATATTTT	CASSVFSGSGNTIYF
TRBJ2-7	TRBV30	-	many	12	TGTGCCTGGAGTACCTACACGGCCGAGCAGTACTTC	CAWSTYTAEQYF
TRBJ2-5	TRBV5-1	-	many	14	TGTGCCAGCAGCTTAGGATCAGGGCAAGAGACCCAGTACTTC	CASSLGSGQETQYF
TRBJ1-4	TRBV27	TRBD1	few	17	TGTGCCAGCAGAGTTGAGACAGGGGTCGGCGGAGATGAAAAACTGTTTTTT	CASRVETGVGGDEKLFF
TRBJ2-3	TRBV6-2/TRBV6-3	TRBD2	many	19	TGTGCCAGCAGTTACGGGCGGACTAGCGGGGGTTTATTCACAGATACGCAGTATTTT	CASSYGRTSGGLFTDTQYF
TRBJ2-7	TRBV5-4	TRBD1	few	15	TGTGCCAGCGGGTTGGGGACAGGGGCGATCAACGAGCAGTACTTC	CASGLGTGAINEQYF
TRBJ2-7	TRBV2	TRBD1	-	14	TGTGCCACCACCGGGACAGGGTCCTCCTACGAGCAGTACTTC	CATTGTGSSYEQYF
TRBJ2-2	TRBV5-6	-	-	13	TGTGCCAGCAGTCGGGACCTCGGAGGGGAGCTGTTTTTT	CASSRDLGGELFF
TRBJ2-7	TRBV28	-	many	13	TGTGCCAGCAGAACAGGGGAGGGTTACGAGCAGTACTTC	CASRTGEGYEQYF